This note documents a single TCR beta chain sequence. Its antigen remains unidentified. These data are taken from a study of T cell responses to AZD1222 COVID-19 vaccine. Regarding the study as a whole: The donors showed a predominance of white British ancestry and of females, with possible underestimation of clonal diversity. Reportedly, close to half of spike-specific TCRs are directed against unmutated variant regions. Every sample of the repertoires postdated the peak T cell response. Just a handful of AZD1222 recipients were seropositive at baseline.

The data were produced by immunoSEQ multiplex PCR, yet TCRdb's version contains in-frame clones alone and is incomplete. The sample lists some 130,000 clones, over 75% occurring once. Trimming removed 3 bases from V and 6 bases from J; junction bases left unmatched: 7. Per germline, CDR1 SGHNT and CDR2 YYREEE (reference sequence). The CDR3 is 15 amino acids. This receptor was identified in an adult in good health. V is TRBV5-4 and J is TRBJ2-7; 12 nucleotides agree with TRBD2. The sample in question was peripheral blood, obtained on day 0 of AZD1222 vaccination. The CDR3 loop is CASSSRLAGVSEQYF. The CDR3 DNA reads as TGTGCCAGCAGCTCTAGACTAGCGGGAGTTTCCGAGCAGTACTTC.